This passage covers 15 T cell receptor beta chains from one sample sequenced in a study of breast tumors, draining lymph nodes, adjacent tissues (dated by TCRdb to 2016 to 2018). Lymph node samples were obtained from the axillary draining lymph nodes of breast cancer patients. Libraries were built with multiplex PCR. TCRdb names Illumina HiSeq 2000 as the instrument used. TCRdb handled the public reads itself, with Q25 trimming in fastp and clone calling in MiXCR, and kept productive beta chains. Identical CDR3 proteins give one entry, which carries the most common genes and DNA. For this sample the table gives around 230,000 distinct CDR3 sequences, of which less than 40% were detected only once. The ten top clones hold under 4.5% of the sample. The sequenced sample consisted of axillary lymph node tissue. The receptor set was obtained from a female donor with breast cancer. Some clones in this sample may be carry-over from other donors' samples.

This clonotype was counted a few times. The chain is built from TRBV7-2 and TRBJ1-1; D call uncertain. Germline V gene data show CDR1 as SGHTA and CDR2 as FQGNSA. This CDR3 has 14 amino acids. Trimming took 4 bases from V and 2 from J, leaving 11 bases between them. The CDR3 region is CASSSGNLNTEAFF. In nucleotides, the CDR3 is TGTGCCAGCAGCTCAGGCAACCTTAACACTGAAGCTTTCTTT.

The chain joins TRBV25-1 to TRBJ2-1; perhaps TRBD1 as D (6 bases). The CDR3 contains 18 residues. Germline CDR1 MGHDK, CDR2 SYGVNS. The V end was cut by 11 bases, the J end by 6 bases, with 32 bases between. The CDR3 bases are TGTGCCGCGTGCCTGGCCCGAAGTACAGGGATTACATTCAATGAGCAGTTCTTC. Translating it yields CAACLARSTGITFNEQFF.

This clonotype has a count of ten or more. The chain recombines TRBV4-1 with TRBJ1-3, with 7 bases fitting TRBD1. The V gene's germline CDR1 is MGHRA and CDR2 YSYEKL. The CDR3 consists of 15 residues. Unmatched junction bases numbered 8, after V lost 2 bases and J lost 7 bases. CDR3 nucleotides: TGCGCCAGCAGCCAACCGACAGGGCCAAGGAACACCATATATTTT. Amino acids: CASSQPTGPRNTIYF.

This clonotype was seen repeatedly, ten times or more. The chain uses TRBV19 and TRBJ2-1, with 13 bases aligning to TRBD2. Germline CDR1 is LNHDA and CDR2 is SQIVND (reference sequence). With V trimmed by 6 bases and J by 15 bases, 14 bases remained unmatched. This CDR3 is 15 amino acids long. The CDR3 reads CASSPTGTSGAPAFF. CDR3 sequence (DNA): TGTGCCAGTAGCCCAACCGGGACTAGCGGGGCCCCGGCGTTCTTC.

J is TRBJ2-7 and V is TRBV30; 7 bases fit TRBD2. Per the germline V gene, CDR1 is GTSNPN and CDR2 is SVGIG (reference sequence). The CDR3 has 12 amino acids. With 2 bases clipped from V and 6 bases from J, the junction kept 4 bases outside the gene matches. CDR3 sequence reads: CAWSYGLGEQYF. DNA for the CDR3: TGTGCCTGGAGTTACGGACTAGGCGAGCAGTACTTC.

A word on this clonotype: The junction departs from the called germline gene at one end, perhaps through a read error. This rearrangement joins TRBV10-3 to TRBJ2-5; 8 nucleotides match TRBD1. Germline values: CDR1 ENHRY, CDR2 SYGVKD. The CDR3 sequence is 17 residues long. CDR3 DNA sequence: TGTGCCAGCAGTGAATCGCGCTCCGGGACAGGCTCCCAAACCCAGTACTTC. It encodes CASSESRSGTGSQTQYF.

This clonotype turned up a few times. The V gene is TRBV7-3, the J gene TRBJ1-1; D is undetermined. The CDR3 is 14 residues long. The germline CDR1 and CDR2 sequences are SGHTA and FQGTGA. V lost 3 bases, J lost 0 bases, and 8 bases lay in between. The CDR3 region has the DNA TGTGCCAGCAGCTTCGGACCGCTGAACACTGAAGCTTTCTTT. It codes for CASSFGPLNTEAFF.

This clonotype was found a few times. The V call is TRBV10-2, the J call TRBJ2-2; D is unclear. The CDR3 contains 15 residues. V was cut by 4 bases and J by 5 bases, with 14 bases left in between. In germline, CDR1 is WSHSY, CDR2 SAAADI. CDR3 region: CASSGIGMGTGELFF. In nucleotides, the CDR3 is TGCGCCAGCAGTGGCATAGGGATGGGGACCGGGGAGCTGTTTTTT.

This clonotype was counted only a few times. The chain employs TRBV10-3 and TRBJ2-4, with 8 bases identical to TRBD1. The ends lost 10 bases at V and 5 bases at J; junction bases unmatched: 7. The CDR3 spans 13 residues. The germline CDR1 and CDR2 sequences are ENHRY and SYGVKD. The CDR3 DNA follows: TGTGCCAGCAATACGGACAGGGAAAACATTCAGTACTTC. It translates to CASNTDRENIQYF.

This clonotype has a handful of counts. The chain combines TRBV5-5 with TRBJ1-1; D remains unclear. The V end lost 0 bases, the J end lost 9 bases, and 6 bases lay between the germline ends. CDR1 is SGHKS, CDR2 YYEKEE, per germline (reference sequence). CDR3 length: 11 residues. The CDR3 DNA sequence: TGTGCCAGCAGCTTGGATTTCCAAGCTTTCTTT. Residues: CASSLDFQAFF. Based on the CDR3 plus reference TRBV5-5 and TRBJ1-1, the full variable domain is DAGVTQSPTHLIKTRGQQVTLRCSPISGHKSVSWYQQVLGQGPQFIFQYYEKEERGRGNFPDRFSARQFPNYSSELNVNALLLGDSALYLCASSLDFQAFFGQGTRLTVV.

V and J are TRBV5-1 and TRBJ2-7, with a tentative D call TRBD2 (5 bases). Germline CDR1 is SGHRS and CDR2 is YFSETQ. The ends were cut back, 4 bases at V and 1 base at J, with 12 bases in the middle. The CDR3 length is 14 residues. The CDR3 nucleotides read TGCGCCAGCAGCAGAAGGACGGGATCCTACGAGCAGTACTTC. It yields the protein CASSRRTGSYEQYF.

The chain links TRBV7-9 to TRBJ1-5; D is undetermined. The germline CDR1 and CDR2 sequences are SEHNR and FQNEAQ (reference sequence). The CDR3 covers 13 residues. V was clipped by 2 bases and J by 9 bases, with 11 bases between them. Written as DNA, the CDR3 is TGTGCCAGCAGCTTAACGGGGTTAGTGCCCCAGCATTTT. This translates into CASSLTGLVPQHF.

The chain uses TRBV5-1 and TRBJ2-1; 8 bases are shared with TRBD1. The CDR3 has 15 amino acids. Germline CDR1 SGHRS, CDR2 YFSETQ. J lost 8 bases, V lost 2 bases, and 9 bases had no gene match. The CDR3 loop reads CASSLQTGAFDEQFF. CDR3 bases: TGCGCCAGCAGCTTACAGACAGGGGCTTTCGATGAGCAGTTCTTC. The full variable domain, rest sourced from reference TRBV5-1 and TRBJ2-1, is KAGVTQTPRYLIKTRGQQVTLSCSPISGHRSVSWYQQTPGQGLQFLFEYFSETQRNKGNFPGRFSGRQFSNSRSEMNVSTLELGDSALYLCASSLQTGAFDEQFFGPGTRLTVL.

This chain joins TRBV7-3 and TRBJ1-6; 8 positions agree with TRBD1. The germline CDR1 and CDR2 sequences are SGHTA and FQGTGA. The trim removed 4 bases at V and 10 bases at J, leaving 6 bases unmatched. This CDR3 is 14 amino acids long. The CDR3 protein is CASSSGQGKSPLHF. The CDR3 DNA is TGTGCCAGCAGCTCCGGACAGGGAAAGTCACCCCTCCACTTT.

This clonotype was picked up many times. The rearrangement uses TRBV5-5 and TRBJ2-1; 10 positions match TRBD1. V lost 1 base, J lost 9 bases, and 1 base stayed unmatched. The CDR3 extends over 13 amino acids. CDR1 is SGHKS, CDR2 YYEKEE, per germline (reference sequence). This CDR3 reads CASSLRTGGEQFF. In DNA, the CDR3 is TGTGCCAGCAGCTTGAGGACAGGGGGTGAGCAGTTCTTC.